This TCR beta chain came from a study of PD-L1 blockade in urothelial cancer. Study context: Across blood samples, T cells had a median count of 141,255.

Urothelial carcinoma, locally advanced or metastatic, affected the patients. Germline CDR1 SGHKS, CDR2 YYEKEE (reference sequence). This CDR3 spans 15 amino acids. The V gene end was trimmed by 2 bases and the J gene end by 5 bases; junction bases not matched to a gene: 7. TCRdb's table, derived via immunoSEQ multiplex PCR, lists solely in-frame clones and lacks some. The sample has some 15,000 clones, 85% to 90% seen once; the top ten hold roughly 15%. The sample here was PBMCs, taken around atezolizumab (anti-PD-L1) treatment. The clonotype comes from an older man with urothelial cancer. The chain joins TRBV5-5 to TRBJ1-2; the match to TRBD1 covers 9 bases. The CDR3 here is CASSFIPGQGYGYTF. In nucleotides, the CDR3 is TGTGCCAGCAGCTTTATACCGGGACAGGGATATGGCTACACCTTC.